These 17 T cell receptor beta chains were all obtained from the same sample, sequenced in a study of breast tumors, draining lymph nodes, adjacent tissues. TCRdb re-analysed the multiplex PCR reads in MiXCR, keeping a single row per CDR3 protein. This table holds more than 250,000 distinct CDR3 sequences, 30% found once. Samples came from axillary lymph nodes draining the breast cancer. Sequenced material: axillary lymph node tissue. The receptor source for this set is a female donor with breast cancer. Some clones in this sample may be carry-over from other donors' samples.

This clonotype was counted ten times or more. The gene calls are TRBV12-3 or TRBV12-4 and TRBJ2-2; D remains ambiguous. V was cut by 5 bases and J by 2 bases, with 12 bases left in between. The CDR3 totals 15 residues. The CDR3 DNA reads as TGTGCCAGCAGTCTCGCCGCCAGTAACACCGGGGAGCTGTTTTTT. Its translation is CASSLAASNTGELFF.

With regard to this clonotype: The junction departs from germline at one end; a sequencing error may be responsible. The chain is built from TRBV5-1 and TRBJ2-5; TRBD1 might be the D (6 bases). There are 14 residues in the CDR3. Germline CDR1 and CDR2: SGHRS and YFSETQ. The CDR3, as DNA: TGCGCCAGCAGCAACCGGGACAACCAAGACACCCAGTACTTC. Its protein is CASSNRDNQDTQYF.

As regards this clonotype: One junction end disagrees with the germline gene, perhaps due to a read error. This chain joins TRBV20-1 and TRBJ2-3; D is uncertain. The CDR3 has 11 amino acids. Germline V gene lookup returns CDR1 DFQATT and CDR2 SNEGSKA (reference sequence). The CDR3 here is CSAISTDTQSF. In nucleotides, the CDR3 is TGCAGTGCAATTAGCACAGATACGCAGTCTTTT.

In its sample, this clonotype was seen many times. The rearrangement joins TRBV5-6 to TRBJ2-5; D uncertain. Looked up from germline, CDR1 is SGHDT and CDR2 is YYEEEE. Trimming shortened V by 1 base and J by 8 bases, and 9 bases separated the two germline ends. The CDR3 is 12 amino acids. CDR3 sequence (DNA): TGTGCCAGCAGCTTGTCGGTGGGAACCCAGTACTTC. This gives the protein CASSLSVGTQYF.

Comment on this clonotype: Since a much larger clone is just one base distant, this may be a read error. This sequence joins TRBV30 and TRBJ1-4; D unclear. The CDR3 has 13 amino acids. CDR1 GTSNPN and CDR2 SVGIG come from the germline V gene (reference sequence). CDR3 region: CAWSGLVNEKVFF. The CDR3 DNA reads as TGTGCCTGGAGTGGCCTGGTTAATGAAAAAGTGTTTTTT.

Only one count was recorded for this clonotype. Possible read error: a much larger clone is one base away. The chain joins TRBV11-2 to TRBJ1-2, with D perhaps matching TRBD1 (5 bases). There are 11 residues in the CDR3. From germline, CDR1 is SGHAT and CDR2 FQNNGV. CDR3 coding DNA: TGTACCAGCAGCGGGGCCTATGGCTACACCTTC. Its translation is CTSSGAYGYTF.

The sample holds a few counts of this clonotype. The genes are TRBV11-2 and TRBJ2-1; maybe TRBD2 (6 bases). CDR3 length: 15 amino acids. V was pared by 1 base and J by 4 bases, with 11 bases between. Per germline, CDR1 SGHAT and CDR2 FQNNGV. This chain's CDR3 is CASSLAGEGYNEQFF. In DNA form, the CDR3 reads TGTGCCAGCAGCTTAGCGGGAGAGGGTTACAATGAGCAGTTCTTC.

The sample holds many counts of this clonotype. This chain uses TRBV7-9 with TRBJ2-1; the match to TRBD1 covers 7 bases. The V and J ends lost 5 bases and 3 bases, in that order; junction bases with no gene match: 4. The length of the CDR3 is 14 residues. CDR1 and CDR2 (germline): SEHNR, FQNEAQ (reference sequence). The CDR3 region has the DNA TGTGCCAGCAGCCACCGGGACAGCTACAATGAGCAGTTCTTC. This gives the protein CASSHRDSYNEQFF.

Concerning this clonotype: Given a much more abundant clone one base away, this may be a read error. This rearrangement joins TRBV19 to TRBJ2-7; 10 positions agree with TRBD2. Germline assignment: CDR1 LNHDA and CDR2 SQIVND (reference sequence). The CDR3 runs 15 residues. The CDR3 region has the DNA TGTGCCAGTAGCCCCCTAGCGGGAGTCTTCTACGGGCAGTACTTC. As protein: CASSPLAGVFYGQYF.

This clonotype showed up many times. The gene calls are TRBV4-1 and TRBJ2-7, with D unclear. This CDR3 comprises 13 residues. The V gene's germline CDR1 is MGHRA and CDR2 YSYEKL. The V and J ends lost 2 bases and 4 bases respectively, with 9 bases between them. The CDR3 DNA reads TGCGCCAGCAGCCAAAGTCCGGAGTACGAGCAGTACTTC. Protein sequence: CASSQSPEYEQYF.

The chain combines TRBV11-3 with TRBJ2-1; the match to TRBD2 covers 9 bases. Germline CDR1 and CDR2: SGHNT and YENEEA. The CDR3 extends over 19 amino acids. The V gene end was trimmed by 1 base and the J gene end by 5 bases; junction bases not matched to a gene: 15. The CDR3 region is CASSLVLRLTSGRDNEQFF. The CDR3 region has the DNA TGTGCCAGCAGCTTAGTTTTACGCTTGACTAGCGGAAGGGACAATGAGCAGTTCTTC.

This clonotype was observed many times. The V call is TRBV6-1, the J call TRBJ1-6; D is unclear. Germline V gives CDR1 MNHNS, CDR2 SASEGT. This CDR3 comprises 13 residues. Trimming pared 2 bases from V and 9 bases from J, leaving 8 bases between. The CDR3 is CASSEIGSSPLHF. For the CDR3, the DNA is TGTGCCAGCAGTGAAATAGGAAGTTCACCCCTCCACTTT.

The chain joins TRBV6-6 to TRBJ2-1; D gene unclear. V lost 8 bases and J 4 bases, leaving 9 bases between the germline ends. CDR1 is MNHNY and CDR2 is SVGAGI in the germline V gene (reference sequence). The CDR3 contains 12 residues. CDR3 sequence (DNA): TGTGCCAGCGGTCGACCTTACAATGAGCAGTTCTTC. The encoded protein is CASGRPYNEQFF.

V usage is TRBV28 and J usage is TRBJ1-4; 7 bases are shared with TRBD1. This CDR3 spans 16 amino acids. CDR1 and CDR2 (germline): MDHEN, SYDVKM. V was clipped by 8 bases and J by 0 bases; unmatched bases: 9. CDR3 nucleotide sequence: TGTGCCAGCTCAGGGACAGAACCCTCAACTAATGAAAAACTGTTTTTT. It is translated as CASSGTEPSTNEKLFF.

Many counts were recorded for this clonotype. The chain recombines TRBV12-3 or TRBV12-4 with TRBJ1-2; no clear D gene. Trimming shortened V by 6 bases and J by 4 bases, and 15 bases separated the two germline ends. The CDR3 covers 14 residues. The CDR3 nucleotides read TGTGCCAGCAGCAGTGGAGGCGAGATCTATGGCTACACCTTC. Its protein product is CASSSGGEIYGYTF.

This clonotype showed up many times. The rearrangement uses TRBV24-1 and TRBJ2-1; D unclear. The CDR3 is made up of 15 amino acids. The V and J ends lost 5 bases and 4 bases respectively, with 14 bases between them. Germline V gene sequence: CDR1 KGHDR, CDR2 SFDVKD. The CDR3 loop is CATSAASTAYNEQFF. CDR3 DNA sequence: TGTGCCACCAGTGCCGCGTCCACGGCTTACAATGAGCAGTTCTTC.

This clonotype was observed at least ten times. This chain joins TRBV4-3 and TRBJ2-1, with D tentatively TRBD1 (6 bases). CDR1 is LGHNA and CDR2 is YSLEER in the germline V gene. The ends were cut back, 1 base at V and 0 bases at J, with 10 bases in the middle. This CDR3 is 16 amino acids long. The CDR3 DNA reads TGCGCCAGCAGCCAAGTTCGCAGGGGCTCCTACAATGAGCAGTTCTTC. It codes for CASSQVRRGSYNEQFF.